This entry lists 21 T cell receptor beta chains sequenced from one sample in a study of blood T cell repertoires in COVID-19. Using immunoSEQ multiplex PCR, the repertoire was profiled, and TCRdb retains in-frame clones only, with some absent. The repertoire holds about 140,000 clones, with roughly four fifths as singletons. The sample comprised peripheral blood. The receptors derive from a man at least 80 years old with acute or convalescent COVID-19.

V usage is TRBV30 and J usage is TRBJ1-6, with 9 positions matching TRBD1. J lost 7 bases, V lost 4 bases, and 5 bases had no gene match. The CDR3 has 14 amino acids. The germline CDR1 and CDR2 sequences are GTSNPN and SVGIG (reference sequence). CDR3 amino acids: CAWTPTGGNSPLHF. As DNA, the CDR3 is TGTGCCTGGACCCCGACAGGGGGGAATTCACCCCTCCACTTT.

This clone was counted once. This sequence joins TRBV10-3 and TRBJ1-5; D might be TRBD1 (5 bases). CDR3 length: 14 residues. CDR1 is ENHRY, CDR2 SYGVKD, per germline. Trimming took 0 bases from V and 6 from J, leaving 9 bases between them. This CDR3 reads CAISESGGGQPQHF. In nucleotides, the CDR3 is TGTGCCATCAGTGAGTCGGGGGGAGGTCAGCCCCAGCATTTT.

J is TRBJ1-6 and V is TRBV7-8; no reliable D call. This CDR3 spans 15 amino acids. Germline CDR1 is SGHVS and CDR2 is FQNEAQ. Trimming took 1 base from V and 9 from J, leaving 13 bases between them. CDR3 coding DNA: TGTGCCAGCAGCTTAGTGAGGGTTAGAGGTTCACCCCTCCACTTT. This encodes CASSLVRVRGSPLHF.

This clone has a single count. The chain uses TRBV28 and TRBJ2-7; 10 bases fit TRBD1. Germline V gene lookup returns CDR1 MDHEN and CDR2 SYDVKM. CDR3 length equals 16 residues. V was clipped by 3 bases and J by 4 bases; unmatched bases: 9. The CDR3 region is CASSLGWDRGKYEQYF. CDR3 bases: TGTGCCAGCAGTTTGGGTTGGGACAGGGGTAAATACGAGCAGTACTTC.

J is TRBJ2-7 and V is TRBV19, with D tentatively TRBD2 (5 bases). Germline V gene lookup returns CDR1 LNHDA and CDR2 SQIVND (reference sequence). V lost 6 bases to trimming and J lost 3 bases, with 6 bases between them. The CDR3 consists of 11 residues. The DNA of the CDR3 is TGTGCCAGTAGACGGGGCTACGAGCAGTACTTC. Translating it yields CASRRGYEQYF.

The rearrangement links TRBV18 to TRBJ2-7; D perhaps matches TRBD1 (6 bases). Trimming pared 3 bases from V and 6 bases from J, leaving 9 bases between. The CDR3 runs 12 residues. Germline lookup yields CDR1 KGHSH and CDR2 LQKENI. The CDR3 DNA is TGTGCCAGCTCACCCGGACAGCGCGAGCAGTACTTC. Residues: CASSPGQREQYF.

This chain joins TRBV6-2 or TRBV6-3 and TRBJ1-5; the match to TRBD1 covers 9 bases. After removal of 4 bases from V and 7 bases from J, the junction contained 5 bases not matched to a gene. This CDR3 is 14 amino acids long. Germline loops: CDR1 MNHEY, CDR2 SVGEGT. The CDR3 DNA reads as TGTGCCAGCAGTTCAACAGGGGGCAGGCAGCCCCAGCATTTT. Translated, it gives CASSSTGGRQPQHF.

The chain is built from TRBV5-4 and TRBJ1-1; D gene ambiguous. V dropped 0 bases and J dropped 6 bases, with 15 bases sitting between them. CDR1 is SGHNT and CDR2 is YYREEE in the germline V gene (reference sequence). This CDR3 region has 15 residues. CDR3 sequence: CASSLGTGSGPEAFF. The DNA of the CDR3 is TGTGCCAGCAGCTTGGGTACGGGGTCTGGGCCTGAAGCTTTCTTT. The full variable domain, completed using reference TRBV5-4 and TRBJ1-1, is ETGVTQSPTHLIKTRGQQVTLRCSSQSGHNTVSWYQQALGQGPQFIFQYYREEENGRGNFPPRFSGLQFPNYSSELNVNALELDDSALYLCASSLGTGSGPEAFFGQGTRLTVV.

The chain recombines TRBV6-6 with TRBJ1-3; D is unresolved. CDR1 is MNHNY and CDR2 is SVGAGI in the germline V gene (reference sequence). CDR3 length: 15 residues. The V gene lost 6 bases and the J gene lost 2 bases, with 14 bases spanning the gap. CDR3 amino acids: CASSEFRDAGNTIYF. CDR3 DNA sequence: TGTGCCAGCAGCGAGTTCCGGGATGCTGGAAACACCATATATTTT.

This chain uses TRBV7-8 with TRBJ2-1; possible D gene TRBD2, 7 bases. The germline V gene has CDR1 SGHVS and CDR2 FQNEAQ. The CDR3 totals 15 residues. The V gene lost 5 bases and the J gene lost 8 bases, with 19 bases spanning the gap. The CDR3: CASSGGARGQDEQFF. CDR3 nucleotides: TGTGCCAGCAGCGGGGGGGCCAGGGGCCAAGATGAGCAGTTCTTC.

The chain is built from TRBV29-1 and TRBJ1-2; D is undetermined. This CDR3 has 10 residues. V lost 6 bases, J lost 4 bases, and 6 bases lay in between. CDR1 SQVTM and CDR2 ANQGSEA come from the germline V gene. In DNA form, the CDR3 reads TGCAGCGTATACTTCTATGGCTACACCTTC. This gives the protein CSVYFYGYTF.

The V gene is TRBV5-6, the J gene TRBJ2-7; TRBD1 aligns across 7 bases. V shed 5 bases, J shed 3 bases, and the junction held 8 bases outside the gene matches. This CDR3 contains 14 residues. Per the germline V gene, CDR1 is SGHDT and CDR2 is YYEEEE. The CDR3 reads CASRYRGKVYEQYF. The CDR3 nucleotides are TGTGCCAGCAGGTACAGGGGTAAGGTCTACGAGCAGTACTTC.

The genes are TRBV11-3 and TRBJ2-5, with TRBD2 matching 11 bases. V was clipped by 3 bases and J by 5 bases; unmatched bases: 11. The CDR3 spans 17 residues. Germline-derived CDR1 and CDR2 are SGHNT and YENEEA. The CDR3 loop is CASSFLTSGEERETQYF. CDR3 bases: TGTGCCAGCAGCTTTTTGACTAGCGGGGAGGAGAGGGAGACCCAGTACTTC. The complete variable domain, with remaining parts taken from reference TRBV11-3 and TRBJ2-5, reads EAGVVQSPRYKIIEKKQPVAFWCNPISGHNTLYWYLQNLGQGPELLIRYENEEAVDDSQLPKDRFSAERLKGVDSTLKIQPAELGDSAVYLCASSFLTSGEERETQYFGPGTRLLVL.

The gene calls are TRBV18 and TRBJ2-2; the D gene is possibly TRBD1 (5 bases). The V gene lost 1 base and the J gene lost 0 bases, with 6 bases spanning the gap. Germline CDR1 reads KGHSH; CDR2 reads LQKENI. The CDR3 runs to 15 residues. The CDR3 DNA follows: TGTGCCAGCTCACCACGCAGGGCGAACACCGGGGAGCTGTTTTTT. Encoded protein: CASSPRRANTGELFF.

This clone came up a few times. The chain has TRBV11-2 and TRBJ2-7; possible D gene TRBD1, 6 bases. V was shortened by 2 bases and J by 4 bases, with 9 bases between the two germline ends. From germline, CDR1 is SGHAT and CDR2 FQNNGV. This CDR3 spans 13 amino acids. The CDR3 region has the DNA TGTGCCAGCAGCTTACTTCAGGGGTACGAGCAGTACTTC. This translates into CASSLLQGYEQYF.

CDR3 bases: TGTGCCAGCAGTCTTTTACAGGGAATAGAGGAGACCCAGTACTTC. It is translated as CASSLLQGIEETQYF. The gene calls are TRBV25-1 and TRBJ2-5; possibly TRBD1 for D (6 bases). V lost 5 bases to trimming and J lost 5 bases, with 18 bases between them. The CDR3 runs to 15 residues. Germline-derived CDR1 and CDR2 are MGHDK and SYGVNS.

The J gene is TRBJ1-1, the V gene TRBV3-1 (or the pseudogene TRBV3-2); D remains ambiguous. V gave up 3 bases and J gave up 5 bases, with 19 bases separating them. CDR1 and CDR2 (germline): LGHDT, YNNKEL (reference sequence). The CDR3 has 16 amino acids. CDR3 DNA sequence: TGTGCCAGCAGCCAGCCCGGGAGTCCGGGAGGGACTGAAGCTTTCTTT. It yields the protein CASSQPGSPGGTEAFF.

This clone is a singleton in its sample. The chain uses TRBV2 and TRBJ1-4; 9 bases match TRBD1. Germline values: CDR1 SNHLY, CDR2 FYNNEI. The CDR3 contains 13 residues. Trimming at V came to 6 bases and at J to 8 bases, leaving 4 bases not matched to a gene. This CDR3 reads CASRQGAEEKLFF. The CDR3 nucleotides read TGTGCCAGCAGACAGGGGGCGGAGGAAAAACTGTTTTTT. Complete variable domain (other parts from reference TRBV2 and TRBJ1-4): EPEVTQTPSHQVTQMGQEVILRCVPISNHLYFYWYRQILGQKVEFLVSFYNNEISEKSEIFDDQFSVERPDGSNFTLKIRSTKLEDSAMYFCASRQGAEEKLFFGSGTQLSVL.

The chain couples TRBV7-3 to TRBJ2-1; 9 positions match TRBD2. The germline gives CDR1 SGHTA, CDR2 FQGTGA. V trimming: 0 bases; J trimming: 4 bases; junction bases outside the gene matches: 1. This CDR3 has 15 amino acids. The CDR3 reads CASSLTSGGYNEQFF. CDR3 in DNA: TGTGCCAGCAGCTTAACTAGCGGGGGTTACAATGAGCAGTTCTTC.

The V call is TRBV7-2, the J call TRBJ2-5; tentative D call: TRBD1 (6 bases). The germline V gene encodes CDR1 SGHTA and CDR2 FQGNSA. V was shortened by 5 bases and J by 0 bases, with 19 bases between the two germline ends. The CDR3 totals 17 residues. The CDR3: CASSGTLQGQYQETQYF. CDR3 bases: TGTGCCAGCAGCGGTACCCTCCAAGGACAGTACCAAGAGACCCAGTACTTC.

The J gene is TRBJ2-3, the V gene TRBV2, with a tentative D call TRBD2 (6 bases). CDR1 is SNHLY, CDR2 FYNNEI, per germline. Trimming stripped 5 bases from V and 0 bases from J, with 9 bases between. This CDR3 spans 14 amino acids. CDR3 DNA: TGTGCCAGCAGTATTAGCGGCAGCACAGATACGCAGTATTTT. This sequence encodes CASSISGSTDTQYF.